Listed below are T cell receptor beta chains from one sample, sequenced in a study of beta chain features in type 1 diabetes. The table came from immunoSEQ multiplex PCR; TCRdb's copy has only in-frame clones and leaves some out. There are 430,000 or so clones in the sample; roughly 10% occur only once, and roughly 0.046% lies in the top ten. The source material was naive CD4+ T cells from blood. The receptors originated from a woman aged 18 to 35 in good health. Both conserved end residues are part of each CDR3. Fields, in order: D gene, J gene, V gene, clone size, CDR3 protein, CDR3 DNA. D genes are given only for firm matches. Expanded clones are given a class, and other clones once, few, many or no size at all.

- TRBJ1-6 TRBV29-1 - CSVRDGGSGSLHF TGCAGCGTTAGGGATGGGGGGTCCGGATCCCTCCACTTT
- TRBJ1-1 TRBV7-2 few CASSRWGMAAFF TGTGCCAGCAGCCGATGGGGGATGGCGGCTTTCTTT
- TRBJ2-5 TRBV5-1 many CASSLQETQYF TGCGCCAGCAGCTTGCAAGAGACCCAGTACTTC
TRBD2 TRBJ2-3 TRBV7-3 few CASSIGLAGDTQYF TGTGCCAGCAGCATCGGACTAGCGGGAGATACGCAGTATTTT
- TRBJ2-3 TRBV10-3 - CAIRGELDTQYF TGTGCCATCCGGGGAGAACTTGATACGCAGTATTTT
TRBD2 TRBJ2-1 TRBV7-9 few CASSRTGLVTEQFF TGTGCCAGCAGCCGCACGGGACTAGTTACTGAGCAGTTCTTC
- TRBJ1-3 TRBV4-1 - CASSLRSNSGNTIYF TGCGCCAGCAGCCTGAGGAGTAACTCTGGAAACACCATATATTTT
- TRBJ2-1 TRBV29-1 few CSVEAVGGAPSYNEQFF TGCAGCGTTGAAGCCGTGGGCGGGGCCCCTTCCTACAATGAGCAGTTCTTC
- TRBJ1-6 TRBV28 few CASSFRSPLHF TGTGCCAGCAGTTTTCGGTCACCCCTCCACTTT
TRBD2 TRBJ2-3 TRBV2 - CASSETTSGSTDTQYF TGTGCCAGCAGTGAAACGACTAGCGGGAGCACAGATACGCAGTATTTT
TRBD2 TRBJ2-3 TRBV4-1 few CASSQPLTSGRSTDTQYF TGCGCCAGCAGCCAACCGCTGACTAGCGGGAGAAGCACAGATACGCAGTATTTT
- TRBJ2-6 TRBV25-1 few CASSEPTGSGANVLTF TGTGCCAGCAGTGAACCAACAGGCTCTGGGGCCAACGTCCTGACTTTC
- TRBJ2-3 TRBV30 - CAWSVRGGSTDTQYF TGTGCCTGGAGTGTACGGGGCGGTAGCACAGATACGCAGTATTTT
- TRBJ2-1 TRBV11-1 few CANECGINEQFF TGTGCCAACGAATGTGGGATAAATGAGCAGTTCTTC
- TRBJ1-1 TRBV2 - CASRANTEAFF TGTGCCAGCAGAGCGAACACTGAAGCTTTCTTT
TRBD2 TRBJ2-3 TRBV4-1 - CASSAKRLAEINTDTQYF TGCGCCAGCAGCGCCAAGAGACTAGCCGAAATAAACACAGATACGCAGTATTTT
TRBD1 TRBJ2-7 TRBV19 few CASSIPRGQGRHEQYF TGTGCCAGTAGTATACCAAGGGGACAGGGTCGCCACGAGCAGTACTTC